This passage covers 11 T cell receptor beta chains from one sample sequenced in a study of blood T cell repertoires in COVID-19 (dated by TCRdb to the early 2020s). Receptor libraries were prepared by the immunoSEQ multiplex PCR assay. Here the immuneACCESS table is served through TCRdb, limited to in-frame sequences with V and J called. Missing clones are a known gap in these copies; in checked studies unresolved V genes cover under half, and the rest lacks a known reason. The sample includes tens of thousands of clones, with 65% to 90% observed a single time. About a tenth of the sample rests with the top ten. Sequencing was carried out using peripheral blood. The receptors derive from a man in his sixties or seventies with active or convalescent COVID-19.

The rearrangement joins TRBV7-2 to TRBJ1-5; D is possibly TRBD1 (6 bases). Trimming took off 6 bases at V and 3 bases at J, with 12 bases between the two ends. Germline V CDR1 and CDR2: SGHTA, FQGNSA. The length of the CDR3 is 14 residues. This CDR3 reads CASSPTGSNQPQHF. Here the CDR3 DNA reads TGTGCCAGCAGTCCCACAGGGTCCAATCAGCCCCAGCATTTT.

This chain joins TRBV30 and TRBJ1-1; D possibly corresponds to TRBD1 (5 bases). The CDR3 runs 13 residues. The ends were cut back, 2 bases at V and 0 bases at J, with 7 bases in the middle. Germline V CDR1 and CDR2: GTSNPN, SVGIG (reference sequence). For the CDR3, the DNA is TGTGCCTGGAGTCAGGGCCTGAACACTGAAGCTTTCTTT. Protein: CAWSQGLNTEAFF.

The chain uses TRBV28 and TRBJ2-7; 9 nucleotides agree with TRBD1. CDR3 length: 13 amino acids. Per the germline V gene, CDR1 is MDHEN and CDR2 is SYDVKM. Trimming cost V 9 bases and J 5 bases; bases outside gene matches: 8. This CDR3 is CASRGQGRNEQYF. In DNA form, the CDR3 reads TGTGCCAGTAGGGGACAGGGAAGAAACGAGCAGTACTTC.

To note about this clone: The junction does not match germline at one end; this may be a read error. The V call is TRBV7-7, the J call TRBJ2-1; maybe TRBD2 (5 bases). The germline V gene encodes CDR1 SSHAT and CDR2 FNYEAQ (reference sequence). This CDR3 is 12 amino acids long. The CDR3 reads CASSPDSTKQFF. The CDR3 DNA follows: TGTGCTAGCAGCCCCGACTCGACTAAGCAGTTCTTC.

The CDR3 protein is CASSNTGLPKNIQYF. Written as DNA, the CDR3 is TGTGCCAGCAGTAACACGGGACTCCCCAAAAACATTCAGTACTTC. The V and J genes are TRBV11-2 and TRBJ2-4, with D tentatively TRBD2 (6 bases). Germline lookup yields CDR1 SGHAT and CDR2 FQNNGV. V was cut by 6 bases and J by 2 bases, with 14 bases left in between. There are 15 residues in the CDR3.

This chain links TRBV5-1 with TRBJ1-2, with D perhaps matching TRBD1 (5 bases). The CDR3 extends over 15 amino acids. Germline V CDR1 and CDR2: SGHRS, YFSETQ. V lost 2 bases and J 2 bases, leaving 13 bases between the germline ends. The CDR3 sequence is CASSLATDENYGYTF. CDR3 DNA sequence: TGCGCCAGCAGCTTAGCGACAGACGAGAACTATGGCTACACCTTC.

This clone has more than one count but fewer than ten. This sequence joins TRBV28 and TRBJ1-3; D unclear. CDR1 is MDHEN, CDR2 SYDVKM, per germline. Between the trimmed V and J ends, which lost 6 bases and 7 bases, there was a span of 7 bases. The CDR3 extends over 11 amino acids. CDR3 in amino acids: CASRGENTIYF. In nucleotides, the CDR3 is TGTGCCAGCAGAGGAGAGAACACCATATATTTT. Looking up the rest from reference TRBV28 and TRBJ1-3 gives the full variable domain: DVKVTQSSRYLVKRTGEKVFLECVQDMDHENMFWYRQDPGLGLRLIYFSYDVKMKEKGDIPEGYSVSREKKERFSLILESASTNQTSMYLCASRGENTIYFGEGSWLTVV.

This clone was detected a few times. V gene TRBV19 combines with J gene TRBJ2-2; 11 nucleotides match TRBD1. This CDR3 comprises 17 residues. Looked up from germline, CDR1 is LNHDA and CDR2 is SQIVND (reference sequence). V trimming: 2 bases; J trimming: 5 bases; junction bases outside the gene matches: 7. The DNA for the CDR3 is TGTGCCAGTAGTATATCCGGACAGGGGGCTACAACCGGGGAGCTGTTTTTT. Translation: CASSISGQGATTGELFF. Complete variable domain (other parts from reference TRBV19 and TRBJ2-2): DGGITQSPKYLFRKEGQNVTLSCEQNLNHDAMYWYRQDPGQGLRLIYYSQIVNDFQKGDIAEGYSVSREKKESFPLTVTSAQKNPTAFYLCASSISGQGATTGELFFGEGSRLTVL.

The V gene is TRBV7-2, the J gene TRBJ2-7, with 9 bases identical to TRBD1. The V segment lost 5 bases and the J segment 6 bases; nucleotides outside the gene matches: 2. From germline, CDR1 is SGHTA and CDR2 FQGNSA. The CDR3 covers 12 residues. The CDR3 DNA reads TGTGCCAGCAGCAAGACAGGGGGCGAGCAGTACTTC. This translates into CASSKTGGEQYF.

The gene calls are TRBV6-1 and TRBJ1-6; D is unresolved. Germline V gene sequence: CDR1 MNHNS, CDR2 SASEGT. There are 17 residues in the CDR3. Trimming removed 1 base at V and 0 bases at J, with 10 bases between. This CDR3 is CASSEVGGSSYNSPLHF. The CDR3 DNA sequence: TGTGCCAGCAGTGAAGTTGGAGGGAGCTCCTATAATTCACCCCTCCACTTT.

The chain uses TRBV4-3 and TRBJ1-1; 8 bases agree with TRBD1. The CDR3 has 16 residues. The germline V gene has CDR1 LGHNA and CDR2 YSLEER. J lost 3 bases, V lost 1 base, and 7 bases had no gene match. CDR3 sequence: CASSQGHRGMYTEAFF. In nucleotides, the CDR3 is TGCGCCAGCAGCCAAGGACACAGGGGGATGTACACTGAAGCTTTCTTT.